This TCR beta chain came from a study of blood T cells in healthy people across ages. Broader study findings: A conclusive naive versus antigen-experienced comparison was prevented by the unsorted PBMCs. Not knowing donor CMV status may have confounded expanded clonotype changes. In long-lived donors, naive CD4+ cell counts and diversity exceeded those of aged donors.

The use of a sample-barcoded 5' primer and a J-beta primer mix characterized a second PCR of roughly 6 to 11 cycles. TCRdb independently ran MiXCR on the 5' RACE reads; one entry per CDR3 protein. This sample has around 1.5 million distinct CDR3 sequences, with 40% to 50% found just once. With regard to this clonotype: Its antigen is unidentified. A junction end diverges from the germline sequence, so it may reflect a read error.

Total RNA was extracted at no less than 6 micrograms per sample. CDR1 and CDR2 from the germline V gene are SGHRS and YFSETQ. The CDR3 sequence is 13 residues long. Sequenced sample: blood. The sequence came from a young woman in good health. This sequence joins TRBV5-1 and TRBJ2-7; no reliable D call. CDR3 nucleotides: TGCGCCAGCGGCACCGGGTCAAACTACGGGCAGTACTTC. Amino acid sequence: CASGTGSNYGQYF.